This TCR beta chain is drawn from a study of PD-L1 blockade in urothelial cancer. Study details: In terms of prior chemotherapy, patients had received 0 to 3 regimens.

Trimming took off 4 bases at V and 4 bases at J, with 16 bases between the two ends. The V gene's germline CDR1 is MNHEY and CDR2 SMNVEV (reference sequence). CDR3 length: 15 residues. The method was immunoSEQ multiplex PCR; TCRdb's version includes in-frame clones alone and lacks a portion of them. The data hold 29,000 or so clones, with more than 70% observed a single time. Source: PBMCs, taken around atezolizumab (anti-PD-L1) treatment. The TCR sequence derives from a man aged 45-65 years with urothelial cancer. The chain recombines TRBV27 with TRBJ1-1; perhaps TRBD1 as D (5 bases). CDR3 in amino acids: CASSSTRFGGTEAFF. CDR3 DNA sequence: TGTGCCAGCAGTTCCACCCGCTTCGGGGGCACTGAAGCTTTCTTT.